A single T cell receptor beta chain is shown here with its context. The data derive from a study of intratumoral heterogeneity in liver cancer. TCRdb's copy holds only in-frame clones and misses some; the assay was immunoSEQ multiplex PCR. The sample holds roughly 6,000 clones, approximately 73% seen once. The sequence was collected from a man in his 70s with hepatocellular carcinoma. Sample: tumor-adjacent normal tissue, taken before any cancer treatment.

The CDR3 sequence is CASSLETVSSNTQYF. DNA of the CDR3: TGCGCCAGCAGCTTGGAGACCGTATCCAGCAATACGCAGTATTTT. This chain uses TRBV5-1 with TRBJ2-3; D is undetermined. The V gene's germline CDR1 is SGHRS and CDR2 YFSETQ. The CDR3 extends over 15 amino acids. V lost 0 bases and J lost 7, with 15 bases in between.